The rows below give T cell receptor beta chains drawn from one sample of a study of OX40 agonist ivuxolimab in advanced cancers. The protocol was immunoSEQ multiplex PCR, while the TCRdb copy is restricted to in-frame clones and leaves out a portion. The sample lists over 65,000 clones, roughly 87% occurring once. The sequences come from CD4+ or CD8+ T cells sorted from blood, collected in a trial of the OX40 agonist ivuxolimab. These receptor sequences come from an adult with an advanced solid tumor such as melanoma, head and neck, liver or kidney cancer. The CDR3 runs from the conserved cysteine through the conserved F or W. The D gene is left open where the match is weak. Only part of the rows carry a size: once, few, many, or a class if the clone is expanded.

J gene,clone size,D gene,V gene,CDR3 DNA,CDR3 protein
TRBJ1-1,.,.,TRBV6-5,TGTGCCAGCAGTATACAATCGGGGAACACTGAAGCTTTCTTT,CASSIQSGNTEAFF
TRBJ2-6,once,.,TRBV10-1,TGCGCCAGCAGTGGAGATACCGGGGCCAACGTCCTGACTTTC,CASSGDTGANVLTF
TRBJ2-5,.,TRBD2,TRBV27,TGTGCCAGCAGCCGGGACTTCGGGGGGGAGACCCAGTACTTC,CASSRDFGGETQYF
TRBJ1-4,.,.,TRBV5-8,TGTGCCAGCAGCGCCCTGGGAGGGAGGAATGAAAAACTGTTTTTT,CASSALGGRNEKLFF
TRBJ1-6,.,.,TRBV19,TGTGCCAGTAGTCAGTTCCACAGGGCAGGACATTACTCACCCCTCCACTTT,CASSQFHRAGHYSPLHF
TRBJ2-3,few,.,TRBV20-1,TGCAGTGCTAGCAGCACAGATACGCAGTATTTT,CSASSTDTQYF
TRBJ2-2,.,TRBD1,TRBV27,TGTGCCAGCAGTTTACCGGACAGGGGCACCGGGGAGCTGTTTTTT,CASSLPDRGTGELFF
TRBJ2-7,.,.,TRBV28,TGTGCCAGCAGTACCGGGACTTTTCCATACGAGCAGTACTTC,CASSTGTFPYEQYF
TRBJ2-1,once,TRBD2,TRBV11-3,TGTGCCAGCAGCACCGGGACTAGCGGCCTCGAGGGGCAGTTCTTC,CASSTGTSGLEGQFF
TRBJ2-4,.,TRBD2,TRBV27,TGTGCCAGCAGTTTATCACTCGGGGGGGCCAAAAACATTCAGTACTTC,CASSLSLGGAKNIQYF
TRBJ2-5,.,.,TRBV14,TGTGCCAGCAGCCCAGGGACTTTCCGACAGAGGGAGACCCAGTACTTC,CASSPGTFRQRETQYF